A single sample is the source of the 16 T cell receptor beta chains below, sequenced in a study of radiotherapy plus CTLA-4 blockade in lung cancer. The assay was immunoSEQ multiplex PCR, and TCRdb's table has in-frame clones only and misses some. The data contain roughly 98,000 clones, 80% to 85% of them singletons. Material: peripheral blood, obtained from a patient treated with radiotherapy plus ipilimumab. These receptors all come from a human donor with non-small cell lung cancer who had a partial response to radiotherapy plus ipilimumab.

This chain uses TRBV30 with TRBJ2-5, with a tentative D call TRBD2 (6 bases). Per germline, CDR1 GTSNPN and CDR2 SVGIG (reference sequence). V was trimmed by 1 base and J by 4 bases, leaving 13 bases between them. The CDR3 is 14 residues long. CDR3 in DNA: TGTGCCTGGAGTGGTCTAGCGCGTGGAGAGACCCAGTACTTC. This codes for CAWSGLARGETQYF. Full variable domain (outside the CDR3, taken from reference TRBV30 and TRBJ2-5): SQTIHQWPATLVQPVGSPLSLECTVEGTSNPNLYWYRQAAGRGLQLLFYSVGIGQISSEVPQNLSASRPQDRQFILSSKKLLLSDSGFYLCAWSGLARGETQYFGPGTRLLVL.

J is TRBJ2-7 and V is TRBV18; a weak D match, TRBD1 (5 bases). V lost 5 bases and J lost 3, with 8 bases in between. Looked up from germline, CDR1 is KGHSH and CDR2 is LQKENI. The CDR3 is made up of 12 amino acids. CDR3 amino acids: CASSRGLYEQYF. In nucleotides, the CDR3 is TGTGCCAGCTCAAGGGGCCTCTACGAGCAGTACTTC. The variable domain in full, with the rest retrieved from reference TRBV18 and TRBJ2-7, is NAGVMQNPRHLVRRRGQEARLRCSPMKGHSHVYWYRQLPEEGLKFMVYLQKENIIDESGMPKERFSAEFPKEGPSILRIQQVVRGDSAAYFCASSRGLYEQYFGPGTRLTVT.

The V and J genes are TRBV25-1 and TRBJ2-5; a possible D gene is TRBD2 (5 bases). Germline V lookup: CDR1 MGHDK, CDR2 SYGVNS. This CDR3 spans 13 amino acids. Trimming cost V 4 bases and J 5 bases, with 11 bases left between them. The CDR3 spells CASSVAGRETQYF. CDR3 nucleotide sequence: TGTGCCAGCAGTGTCGCGGGCAGGGAGACCCAGTACTTC.

CDR3 DNA: TGCGCCAGCCTGGGAGACAGGCCTCAGGAGCAGTACTTC. Amino acids: CASLGDRPQEQYF. The chain carries TRBV5-1 and TRBJ2-7; weak D call: TRBD1 (6 bases). V shed 7 bases and J shed 7 bases, with 18 bases lying between them. Looked up from germline, CDR1 is SGHRS and CDR2 is YFSETQ. There are 13 residues in the CDR3.

J is TRBJ2-1 and V is TRBV10-3; D not certain. Germline assignment: CDR1 ENHRY and CDR2 SYGVKD. The ends were cut back, 0 bases at V and 7 bases at J, with 16 bases in the middle. This CDR3 spans 16 amino acids. CDR3 loop: CAISESSQPPGNEQFF. The CDR3 coding sequence is TGTGCCATCAGTGAGTCGAGTCAGCCCCCAGGAAATGAGCAGTTCTTC.

The V call is TRBV6-1, the J call TRBJ1-1; 9 bases are shared with TRBD1. The CDR3 sequence is 13 residues long. Germline-derived CDR1 and CDR2 are MNHNS and SASEGT. The junction had 4 bases not matched to a gene; V was cut back by 6 bases and J by 5 bases. In nucleotides, the CDR3 is TGTGCCAGCAGGGGACAGGGTGCGACTGAAGCTTTCTTT. It specifies CASRGQGATEAFF.

With regard to this clone: The sample contains more than one DNA sequence encoding this CDR3. The chain combines TRBV5-1 with TRBJ2-3, with 13 bases fitting TRBD2. There are 16 residues in the CDR3. Germline trimming cut 4 bases from V and 2 bases from J; bases unmatched to any gene: 4. Germline CDR1 and CDR2: SGHRS and YFSETQ. The CDR3 DNA sequence: TGCGCCAGCAGCCTGGGACTAGCGGGACCCACAGATACGCAGTATTTT. This sequence encodes CASSLGLAGPTDTQYF.

This chain uses TRBV25-1 with TRBJ2-5, with 10 nucleotides matching TRBD2. The CDR3 is 18 amino acids. V gave up 2 bases and J gave up 4 bases; unmatched junction bases: 13. Germline-derived CDR1 and CDR2 are MGHDK and SYGVNS. In DNA form, the CDR3 reads TGTGCCAGCAGTGAAGGTAGGACTAGCGGACCGAGCGGAGAGACCCAGTACTTC. This codes for CASSEGRTSGPSGETQYF.

The chain joins TRBV5-1 to TRBJ1-4, with 9 bases matching TRBD1. The CDR3 is 15 amino acids. Trimming at V came to 0 bases and at J to 7 bases, leaving 4 bases not matched to a gene. In germline, CDR1 is SGHRS, CDR2 YFSETQ. The CDR3 sequence is CASSLAGTGSEKLFF. Written as DNA, the CDR3 is TGCGCCAGCAGCTTGGCCGGGACAGGGAGTGAAAAACTGTTTTTT.

CDR3 nucleotides: TGTGCCAGCATGCTGAGGGCTTACACTGAAGCTTTCTTT. Residues: CASMLRAYTEAFF. This chain uses TRBV2 with TRBJ1-1; D gene uncertain. Trimming removed 7 bases from V and 3 bases from J, with 12 bases in between. CDR1 SNHLY and CDR2 FYNNEI come from the germline V gene. The CDR3 runs 13 residues. Combining the CDR3 with reference TRBV2 and TRBJ1-1 gives the whole variable domain EPEVTQTPSHQVTQMGQEVILRCVPISNHLYFYWYRQILGQKVEFLVSFYNNEISEKSEIFDDQFSVERPDGSNFTLKIRSTKLEDSAMYFCASMLRAYTEAFFGQGTRLTVV.

The chain recombines TRBV18 with TRBJ2-1; 8 positions match TRBD2. J was trimmed by 7 bases and V by 2 bases; bases with no gene match: 7. The CDR3 runs 15 residues. The germline V gene has CDR1 KGHSH and CDR2 LQKENI. CDR3 sequence: CASSPRAAGENEQFF. The CDR3, as DNA: TGTGCCAGCTCACCAAGGGCAGCGGGAGAAAATGAGCAGTTCTTC. The full variable domain, completed using reference TRBV18 and TRBJ2-1, is NAGVMQNPRHLVRRRGQEARLRCSPMKGHSHVYWYRQLPEEGLKFMVYLQKENIIDESGMPKERFSAEFPKEGPSILRIQQVVRGDSAAYFCASSPRAAGENEQFFGPGTRLTVL.

A single count supports this clone. The chain couples TRBV25-1 to TRBJ2-1; 7 positions agree with TRBD2. V lost 10 bases to trimming and J lost 10 bases; unmatched junction nucleotides: 13. Germline CDR1 MGHDK, CDR2 SYGVNS. The CDR3 contains 13 residues. In nucleotides, the CDR3 is TGTGCCATCCAGAATCACGGGGGGAGGGAGCAGTTCTTC. It is translated as CAIQNHGGREQFF.

This rearrangement joins TRBV7-8 to TRBJ1-2; weak D call: TRBD1 (6 bases). Germline V lookup: CDR1 SGHVS, CDR2 FQNEAQ. The CDR3 has 15 amino acids. V was clipped by 4 bases and J by 4 bases, with 16 bases between them. The CDR3 DNA is TGTGCCAGCAGCTCCGAGGCGGGGGCTGTCTATGGCTACACCTTC. It specifies CASSSEAGAVYGYTF. The full variable domain, with the rest looked up from reference TRBV7-8 and TRBJ1-2, is GAGVSQSPRYKVAKRGQDVALRCDPISGHVSLFWYQQALGQGPEFLTYFQNEAQLDKSGLPSDRFFAERPEGSVSTLKIQRTQQEDSAVYLCASSSEAGAVYGYTFGSGTRLTVV.

This chain links TRBV7-2 with TRBJ1-3; D not resolved. Germline V gene data show CDR1 as SGHTA and CDR2 as FQGNSA. Trimming removed 5 bases at V and 4 bases at J, with 12 bases between. This CDR3 is built from 14 residues. CDR3 in amino acids: CASSRNREGNTIYF. As DNA, the CDR3 is TGTGCCAGCAGCCGTAATAGGGAGGGAAACACCATATATTTT.

The chain links TRBV19 to TRBJ2-1; 7 positions match TRBD1. This CDR3 is built from 16 residues. J gave up 14 bases and V 5 bases, and 21 bases lay outside the gene matches. Germline V CDR1 and CDR2: LNHDA, SQIVND (reference sequence). CDR3 in DNA: TGTGCCAGTAGTTCCGGACAGGTCTATGCACCCCTCAGAAAGTTCTTC. Translation gives CASSSGQVYAPLRKFF.

The V call is TRBV7-3, the J call TRBJ1-4; no clear D gene. V was shortened by 2 bases and J by 6 bases, with 7 bases between the two germline ends. The CDR3 covers 13 residues. CDR1 is SGHTA, CDR2 FQGTGA, per germline. CDR3: CASSLGRDEKLFF. In DNA, the CDR3 is TGTGCCAGCAGCTTAGGGCGCGATGAAAAACTGTTTTTT. Full variable domain (outside the CDR3, taken from reference TRBV7-3 and TRBJ1-4): GAGVSQTPSNKVTEKGKYVELRCDPISGHTALYWYRQSLGQGPEFLIYFQGTGAADDSGLPNDRFFAVRPEGSVSTLKIQRTERGDSAVYLCASSLGRDEKLFFGSGTQLSVL.